Listed here are 16 T cell receptor beta chains from one sample, sequenced in a study of post-analysis software for immune sequencing data (dated by TCRdb to between 2014 and 2017). The antigens of these receptors remain unknown. What the research found in general, with its limitations: Patients showed significantly higher frequencies than controls for five TRBV segments, among them TRBV5-6, TRBV5-1 and TRBV20-1.

Library creation used PCR. The sequencer was an Illumina HiSeq 2500. To reduce PCR and sequencing biases, unique molecular identifiers were incorporated into the TCR beta cDNA libraries. TCRdb ran its own pipeline on the public reads, namely fastp trimming at Q25 and MiXCR clone calling, and kept in-frame beta chains. Rows merge per CDR3 protein into single entries with the most common DNA and genes. This sample has around 710,000 distinct CDR3 sequences in its table, and just over 45% of those were observed once. The leading ten clones occupy over 4.5% of the sample. The sample taken for sequencing was blood. The receptors originated from a girl between 5 and 17 years old with multiple sclerosis.

The CDR3 loop reads CASSLFPLAGPRVYEQYF. CDR3 nucleotide sequence: TGTGCCAGCAGTTTATTTCCGCTAGCGGGCCCGCGGGTCTACGAGCAGTACTTC. V and J are TRBV12-3 or TRBV12-4 and TRBJ2-7; 8 positions match TRBD2. The CDR3 spans 18 residues. The V and J ends lost 2 bases and 3 bases, in that order; junction bases with no gene match: 15.

This chain uses TRBV5-1 with TRBJ2-7; TRBD1 agrees at 7 bases. The CDR3 contains 15 residues. CDR1 and CDR2 from the germline V gene are SGHRS and YFSETQ. V was pared by 3 bases and J by 2 bases, with 8 bases of the junction left unmatched. CDR3 sequence reads: CASSSVRDSPYEQYF. In DNA, the CDR3 is TGCGCCAGCAGCTCCGTTCGGGACAGCCCCTACGAGCAGTACTTC.

This clonotype was detected only once. The rearrangement links TRBV3-1 to TRBJ2-7, with D tentatively TRBD2 (5 bases). CDR3 length: 13 amino acids. Per the germline V gene, CDR1 is LGHDT and CDR2 is YNNKEL (reference sequence). Trimming took off 5 bases at V and 5 bases at J, with 13 bases between the two ends. CDR3 in amino acids: CASSFEERHEQYF. CDR3 in DNA: TGTGCCAGCAGCTTCGAGGAGCGGCACGAGCAGTACTTC.

The J gene is TRBJ2-1, the V gene TRBV29-1, with D possibly being TRBD2 (6 bases). CDR1 and CDR2 from the germline V gene are SQVTM and ANQGSEA. The V and J ends lost 4 bases and 0 bases respectively, with 10 bases between them. The CDR3 sequence is 14 residues long. CDR3 coding DNA: TGCAGCGTTGTGTACGGGGGCTCCTACAATGAGCAGTTCTTC. Translation gives CSVVYGGSYNEQFF.

The chain is built from TRBV20-1 and TRBJ2-5, with 8 positions matching TRBD2. The CDR3 loop spans 16 amino acids. V was clipped by 5 bases and J by 11 bases; unmatched bases: 22. Germline CDR1 and CDR2: DFQATT and SNEGSKA (reference sequence). The chain's CDR3 is CSAYSTFGTSRGEQYF. As DNA, the CDR3 is TGCAGTGCTTACAGCACATTCGGGACTAGTCGGGGTGAGCAGTACTTC.

This clonotype occurred a few times. J is TRBJ2-1 and V is TRBV2; no clear D gene. The ends were cut back, 9 bases at V and 7 bases at J, with 22 bases in the middle. Germline V gene lookup returns CDR1 SNHLY and CDR2 FYNNEI. This CDR3 spans 15 amino acids. CDR3 residues: CARNVYGGVQNEQFF. CDR3 DNA: TGTGCCAGAAACGTTTACGGTGGGGTACAGAATGAGCAGTTCTTC.

The rearrangement joins TRBV5-1 to TRBJ1-6, with a weak D call TRBD1 (6 bases). The CDR3 spans 15 residues. Germline loops: CDR1 SGHRS, CDR2 YFSETQ. V dropped 0 bases and J dropped 7 bases, with 11 bases sitting between them. CDR3 DNA sequence: TGCGCCAGCAGCTTGGAGGGGGGGCACAATTCACCCCTCCACTTT. It is translated as CASSLEGGHNSPLHF.

The CDR3 region is CSARGVAAYQETQYF. CDR3 DNA: TGCAGTGCTAGAGGAGTAGCGGCCTACCAAGAGACCCAGTACTTC. The V gene is TRBV20-1, the J gene TRBJ2-5; D perhaps matches TRBD2 (6 bases). Per the germline V gene, CDR1 is DFQATT and CDR2 is SNEGSKA (reference sequence). Trimming removed 1 base from V and 0 bases from J, with 12 bases in between. This CDR3 region has 15 residues.

This sequence joins TRBV20-1 and TRBJ2-3, with no clear D. V was clipped by 3 bases and J by 3 bases, with 13 bases between them. CDR1 and CDR2 (germline): DFQATT, SNEGSKA (reference sequence). The CDR3 loop spans 14 amino acids. The CDR3 nucleotides read TGCAGTGCTAGCCCGACGGGTTTTACAGATACGCAGTATTTT. This encodes CSASPTGFTDTQYF.

As concerns this clonotype: Because the CDR3 is missing its conserved closing phenylalanine or tryptophan, this is likely a read error. The chain combines TRBV6-6 with TRBJ2-7, with D unresolved. This CDR3 is built from 14 residues. The ends were cut back, 3 bases at V and 3 bases at J, with 12 bases in the middle. The germline gives CDR1 MNHNY, CDR2 SVGAGI (reference sequence). The CDR3 here is CASSYGLDNYEQYC. The CDR3 DNA sequence: TGTGCCAGCAGTTATGGTCTAGATAACTACGAGCAGTACTGC.

The chain uses TRBV15 and TRBJ2-5, with D maybe TRBD2 (7 bases). V lost 0 bases, J lost 2 bases, and 19 bases lay in between. CDR1 is LNHNV, CDR2 YYDKDF, per germline (reference sequence). This CDR3 region has 18 residues. The CDR3 loop reads CATSREPPGAGTQETQYF. The CDR3 bases are TGTGCCACCAGCAGAGAGCCCCCGGGAGCGGGGACACAAGAGACCCAGTACTTC.

The chain is built from TRBV4-3 and TRBJ2-5, with no clear D. V was shortened by 0 bases and J by 1 base, with 6 bases between the two germline ends. CDR1 is LGHNA and CDR2 is YSLEER in the germline V gene. The CDR3 length is 14 residues. The CDR3 reads CASSQDFLQETQYF. For the CDR3, the DNA is TGCGCCAGCAGCCAAGATTTTCTCCAAGAGACCCAGTACTTC.

The genes are TRBV6-2 or TRBV6-3 and TRBJ2-3; maybe TRBD2 (6 bases). The CDR3 spans 14 residues. The ends were cut back, 8 bases at V and 9 bases at J, with 21 bases in the middle. Germline CDR1 is MNHEY and CDR2 is SVGEGT. CDR3 bases: TGTGCCAGCGTCGGGCCTAGCGCTCGAGAAACGCAGTATTTT. Its protein product is CASVGPSARETQYF.

The chain recombines TRBV2 with TRBJ2-1; the match to TRBD2 covers 8 bases. This CDR3 is built from 12 residues. Germline lookup yields CDR1 SNHLY and CDR2 FYNNEI. J gave up 8 bases and V 6 bases, and 3 bases lay outside the gene matches. The CDR3 sequence: CASRGAGDEQFF. The CDR3 DNA reads as TGTGCCAGCAGGGGAGCGGGGGATGAGCAGTTCTTC.

DNA for the CDR3: TGTGCCAGCAGCTTATTTTTAGCGGGAGGAAATACGCAGTATTTT. This gives the protein CASSLFLAGGNTQYF. The V and J genes are TRBV5-5 and TRBJ2-3; TRBD2 matches at 10 bases. J was trimmed by 7 bases and V by 2 bases; bases with no gene match: 7. The CDR3 is 15 residues long. In germline, CDR1 is SGHKS, CDR2 YYEKEE (reference sequence).

This clonotype was seen a few times. The genes are TRBV7-2 and TRBJ2-3; tentative D call: TRBD2 (6 bases). CDR1 is SGHTA, CDR2 FQGNSA, per germline. Between the trimmed V and J ends, which lost 5 bases and 2 bases, there was a span of 17 bases. CDR3 length: 16 residues. In DNA, the CDR3 is TGTGCCAGCAGCCCAGAAACGGTAGCGGCCACAGATACGCAGTATTTT. Its protein is CASSPETVAATDTQYF.